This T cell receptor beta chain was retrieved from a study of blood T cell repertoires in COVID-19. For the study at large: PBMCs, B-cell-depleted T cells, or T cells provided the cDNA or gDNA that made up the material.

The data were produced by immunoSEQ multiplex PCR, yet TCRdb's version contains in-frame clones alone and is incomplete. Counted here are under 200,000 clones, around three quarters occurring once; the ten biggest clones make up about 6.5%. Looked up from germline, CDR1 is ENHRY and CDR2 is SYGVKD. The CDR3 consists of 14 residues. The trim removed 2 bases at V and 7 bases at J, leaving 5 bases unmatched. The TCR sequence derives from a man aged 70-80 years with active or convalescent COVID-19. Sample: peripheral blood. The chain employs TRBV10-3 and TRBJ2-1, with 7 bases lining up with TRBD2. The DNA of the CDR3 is TGTGCCATCAGTGAGGGCGGGAGATGGAATGAGCAGTTCTTC. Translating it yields CAISEGGRWNEQFF.